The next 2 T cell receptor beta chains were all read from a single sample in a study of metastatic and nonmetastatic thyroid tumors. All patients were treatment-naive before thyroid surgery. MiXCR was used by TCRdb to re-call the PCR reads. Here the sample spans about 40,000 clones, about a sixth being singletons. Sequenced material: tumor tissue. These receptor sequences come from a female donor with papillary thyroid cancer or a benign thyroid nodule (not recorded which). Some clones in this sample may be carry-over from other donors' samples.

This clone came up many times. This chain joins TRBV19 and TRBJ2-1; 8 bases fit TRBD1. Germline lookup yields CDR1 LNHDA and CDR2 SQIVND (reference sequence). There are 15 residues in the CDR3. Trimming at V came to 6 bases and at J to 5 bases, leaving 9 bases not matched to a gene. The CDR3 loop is CASRDWGQENNEQFF. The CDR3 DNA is TGTGCCAGTAGAGATTGGGGACAGGAGAACAATGAGCAGTTCTTC.

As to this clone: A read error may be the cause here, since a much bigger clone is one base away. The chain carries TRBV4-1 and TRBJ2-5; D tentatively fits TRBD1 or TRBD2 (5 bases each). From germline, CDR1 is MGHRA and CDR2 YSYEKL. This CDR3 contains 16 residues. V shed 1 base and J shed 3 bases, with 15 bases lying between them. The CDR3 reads CASSQAWRQGEETQYF. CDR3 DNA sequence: TGCGCCAGCAGCCAAGCTTGGCGGCAGGGAGAAGAGACCCAGTACTTC.